What follows are 9 T cell receptor beta chains derived from one specimen sequenced in a study of graft-versus-host responses after intestinal transplantation (dated by TCRdb to 2020 to 2022). What the time point label conveys for this sample: cells obtained before transplantation from donor or recipient. Antigens for these TCRs are unknown. Receptor libraries were prepared by the immunoSEQ multiplex PCR assay. Not all clones reach the TCRdb copy of this immuneACCESS table, which keeps in-frame sequences only. Checked studies attribute under half of the gap to unresolved V genes and leave the rest unexplained. The sample table shows about 78,000 clones, and around 90% are seen once. The ten top clones hold 4% of the sample. The material was unstimulated CD8+ T cells sorted from spleen or lymph node cells, obtained before transplant. The receptors come from a human donor who was the organ donor for an intestinal transplant.

Worth noting for this clone: Its ends do not fully match the called genes, so a read error is possible. The CDR3 bases are TGTGCCAGCAGCCAAGTGGACATTCCTGAGGCTTTCTTT. Encoded protein: CASSQVDIPEAFF. The chain carries TRBV14 and TRBJ1-1; possibly TRBD1 for D (5 bases). The germline CDR1 and CDR2 sequences are SGHDN and FVKESK. This CDR3 has 13 residues.

The V and J genes are TRBV28 and TRBJ2-1; 9 bases are a match to TRBD2. Germline CDR1 MDHEN, CDR2 SYDVKM. The V segment lost 6 bases and the J segment 8 bases; nucleotides outside the gene matches: 11. The CDR3 has 15 amino acids. This CDR3 reads CASRFAGGLVDEQFF. As DNA, the CDR3 is TGTGCCAGCAGGTTTGCGGGGGGGCTCGTAGATGAGCAGTTCTTC.

The chain is built from TRBV2 and TRBJ2-1; weak D call: TRBD2 (7 bases). CDR1 SNHLY and CDR2 FYNNEI come from the germline V gene. V was cut by 8 bases and J by 0 bases, with 17 bases left in between. This CDR3 contains 16 residues. The CDR3 region is CASEDGGGGSYNEQFF. The CDR3 region has the DNA TGTGCCAGCGAGGACGGGGGCGGGGGCTCCTACAATGAGCAGTTCTTC.

The chain employs TRBV7-9 and TRBJ2-7; no reliable D call. The V gene's germline CDR1 is SEHNR and CDR2 FQNEAQ (reference sequence). The CDR3 is 14 amino acids. V was clipped by 0 bases and J by 5 bases, with 11 bases between them. CDR3 sequence (DNA): TGTGCCAGCAGCTTAGCCAACAGCCCCCACGAGCAGTACGTC. Its protein is CASSLANSPHEQYV.

The V gene is TRBV2, the J gene TRBJ2-5, with 8 bases that match TRBD1. This CDR3 spans 14 amino acids. Germline V gene lookup returns CDR1 SNHLY and CDR2 FYNNEI. Losses at the gene ends were 6 bases for V and 3 bases for J; bases not matched to a gene: 6. CDR3 residues: CASSWTGTKETQYF. The CDR3 DNA sequence: TGTGCCAGCAGCTGGACAGGGACCAAAGAGACCCAGTACTTC.

The table lists this clone with a count of one. The chain is built from TRBV5-4 and TRBJ1-2, with 10 bases identical to TRBD1. Per germline, CDR1 SGHNT and CDR2 YYREEE (reference sequence). The CDR3 extends over 16 amino acids. V shed 4 bases, J shed 5 bases, and the junction held 11 bases outside the gene matches. CDR3 in amino acids: CASSHMGQGTRYGYTF. DNA of the CDR3: TGTGCCAGCAGCCATATGGGACAGGGGACTCGGTATGGCTACACCTTC.

This chain joins TRBV11-2 and TRBJ2-2; TRBD1 is a possible D gene (6 bases). The germline V gene has CDR1 SGHAT and CDR2 FQNNGV. Deletions cut 3 bases from V and 6 bases from J, with 23 bases between. The CDR3 is 18 residues long. CDR3 protein: CASSLVATAGEIPGELFF. The CDR3 region has the DNA TGTGCCAGCAGCTTGGTCGCGACGGCAGGGGAGATTCCCGGGGAGCTGTTTTTT.

The rearrangement joins TRBV6-1 to TRBJ2-1; D gene ambiguous. Deletions cut 7 bases from V and 7 bases from J, with 17 bases between. Germline loops: CDR1 MNHNS, CDR2 SASEGT. This CDR3 is built from 14 residues. This CDR3 is CASIRLRTENEQFF. The CDR3 nucleotides are TGTGCCAGCATAAGATTAAGAACAGAGAATGAGCAGTTCTTC.

The rearrangement links TRBV4-2 to TRBJ2-2; 7 bases match TRBD1. Germline loops: CDR1 LGHNA, CDR2 YNFKEQ. The CDR3 consists of 16 residues. Trimming at V came to 6 bases and at J to 4 bases, leaving 11 bases not matched to a gene. In DNA, the CDR3 is TGTGCCAGCAGGCGAACAGGGGCTGAGGCCACCGGGGAGCTGTTTTTT. It codes for CASRRTGAEATGELFF.